This T cell receptor beta chain appears in the sequencing data of a study of shared clonotypes between healthy human individuals. Using immunoSEQ multiplex PCR, the repertoire was profiled, and TCRdb retains in-frame clones only, with some absent. The sample carries about 590,000 clones, nearly 97% recorded once. CD45RO negativity and positive selection for CCR7 defined naive CD8 cells, a population that excluded terminally differentiated effector memory CD45RA+ cells. All donors qualified as healthy HIV-negative adults and had experienced no recent acute infections or vaccinations. Adult Caucasians living in Nashville, Tennessee made up all of the donors. The table lists this clone with a few counts. This CDR3 spans 13 amino acids. Germline V lookup: CDR1 SGHAT, CDR2 FQNNGV. With 3 bases removed from V and 6 bases from J, the gap between germline ends came to 9 bases.

This chain links TRBV11-2 with TRBJ2-1, with D perhaps matching TRBD2 (5 bases). Sequenced material: naive CD8+ T cells sorted from blood. This receptor was taken from a woman aged 30 to 39 in good health. The CDR3 sequence is CASSFHRGNEQFF. The CDR3 DNA is TGTGCCAGCAGCTTCCACCGGGGCAATGAGCAGTTCTTC.